These 28 T cell receptor beta chains were sequenced from one sample in a study of blood T cell repertoires in COVID-19. Profiling relied on immunoSEQ multiplex PCR, and the TCRdb table lists in-frame clones only, not all of them. The table records around 370,000 clones, around 90% of them present only once. The material sequenced was peripheral blood. These receptors came from a man between 18 and 29 years old with active or convalescent COVID-19.

This chain links TRBV7-8 with TRBJ2-5; 9 nucleotides line up with TRBD1. Germline lookup yields CDR1 SGHVS and CDR2 FQNEAQ. Trimming at V came to 5 bases and at J to 5 bases, leaving 12 bases not matched to a gene. The CDR3 runs 16 residues. The CDR3: CASSPWDTGGSETQYF. The DNA of the CDR3 is TGTGCCAGCAGCCCATGGGACACAGGGGGCTCGGAGACCCAGTACTTC. The whole variable domain, filled in from reference TRBV7-8 and TRBJ2-5, reads GAGVSQSPRYKVAKRGQDVALRCDPISGHVSLFWYQQALGQGPEFLTYFQNEAQLDKSGLPSDRFFAERPEGSVSTLKIQRTQQEDSAVYLCASSPWDTGGSETQYFGPGTRLLVL.

V usage is TRBV28 and J usage is TRBJ1-2, with 7 positions matching TRBD1. The ends lost 5 bases at V and 5 bases at J; junction bases unmatched: 5. The CDR3 consists of 13 residues. The V gene's germline CDR1 is MDHEN and CDR2 SYDVKM. CDR3 region: CASSPDRVYGYTF. Written as DNA, the CDR3 is TGTGCCAGCAGTCCTGACAGGGTTTATGGCTACACCTTC.

This chain uses TRBV24-1 with TRBJ2-1; 7 nucleotides align to TRBD1. Trimming took 4 bases from V and 2 from J; bases not matched to a gene: 4. The CDR3 is 15 residues long. Germline values: CDR1 KGHDR, CDR2 SFDVKD. This chain's CDR3 is CATSDAGTAYNEQFF. The CDR3 coding sequence is TGTGCCACCAGTGACGCCGGGACAGCCTACAATGAGCAGTTCTTC.

This clone was seen just once. J is TRBJ2-7 and V is TRBV3-1 (or the pseudogene TRBV3-2), with 8 bases aligning to TRBD1. The ends lost 1 base at V and 8 bases at J; junction bases unmatched: 25. CDR1 and CDR2 (germline): LGHDT, YNNKEL (reference sequence). There are 20 residues in the CDR3. This CDR3 reads CASSQGGGRGRWDRQTQQYF. In nucleotides, the CDR3 is TGTGCCAGCAGCCAAGGGGGCGGCAGGGGGCGATGGGACAGACAGACACAGCAGTACTTC.

The V gene is TRBV28, the J gene TRBJ1-1, with TRBD1 matching 11 bases. The V segment lost 8 bases and the J segment 5 bases; nucleotides outside the gene matches: 7. The germline V gene has CDR1 MDHEN and CDR2 SYDVKM. The CDR3 extends over 14 amino acids. CDR3 sequence reads: CASGTGGDWTEAFF. The DNA of the CDR3 is TGTGCCAGCGGGACAGGGGGGGATTGGACTGAAGCTTTCTTT. The entire variable domain, with the rest obtained from reference TRBV28 and TRBJ1-1, is as follows: DVKVTQSSRYLVKRTGEKVFLECVQDMDHENMFWYRQDPGLGLRLIYFSYDVKMKEKGDIPEGYSVSREKKERFSLILESASTNQTSMYLCASGTGGDWTEAFFGQGTRLTVV.

This CDR3 is CASSPYSGNTIYF. CDR3 nucleotides: TGTGCCAGCAGTCCCTACTCTGGAAACACCATATATTTT. The V call is TRBV12-3 or TRBV12-4, the J call TRBJ1-3; D remains unclear. The CDR3 is made up of 13 amino acids. The germline V and J ends were trimmed by 5 bases and 0 bases, with 5 bases remaining between them.

This rearrangement joins TRBV7-2 to TRBJ2-1; 9 bases are shared with TRBD2. Looked up from germline, CDR1 is SGHTA and CDR2 is FQGNSA. The CDR3 totals 17 residues. Trimming cost V 5 bases and J 5 bases; bases outside gene matches: 13. The CDR3 region is CASSTGLGLAKNNEQFF. CDR3 coding DNA: TGTGCCAGCAGCACCGGGCTTGGACTAGCGAAAAACAATGAGCAGTTCTTC. Complete variable domain (other parts from reference TRBV7-2 and TRBJ2-1): GAGVSQSPSNKVTEKGKDVELRCDPISGHTALYWYRQSLGQGLEFLIYFQGNSAPDKSGLPSDRFSAERTGGSVSTLTIQRTQQEDSAVYLCASSTGLGLAKNNEQFFGPGTRLTVL.

The V and J genes are TRBV5-1 and TRBJ1-1; D is unresolved. The germline V and J ends were trimmed by 4 bases and 0 bases, with 22 bases remaining between them. The germline V gene encodes CDR1 SGHRS and CDR2 YFSETQ. The CDR3 is made up of 18 amino acids. CDR3 region: CASSPLPAGATMNTEAFF. The CDR3 DNA sequence: TGCGCCAGCAGCCCGCTCCCAGCAGGCGCCACCATGAACACTGAAGCTTTCTTT.

This sequence joins TRBV7-3 and TRBJ2-2; 13 nucleotides match TRBD2. The CDR3 is 21 amino acids. In germline, CDR1 is SGHTA, CDR2 FQGTGA. V lost 0 bases to trimming and J lost 0 bases; unmatched junction nucleotides: 10. In DNA, the CDR3 is TGTGCCAGCAGCTTAACGGTTGGAGGACTAGCGGGAGAGACGAACACCGGGGAGCTGTTTTTT. This translates into CASSLTVGGLAGETNTGELFF.

This clone was observed once. V is TRBV5-1 and J is TRBJ2-5, with no clear D. In germline, CDR1 is SGHRS, CDR2 YFSETQ. The CDR3 spans 14 residues. V lost 0 bases and J lost 2, with 8 bases in between. The CDR3 region has the DNA TGCGCCAGCAGCTTGGCAGGCACACAAGAGACCCAGTACTTC. This gives the protein CASSLAGTQETQYF.

V is TRBV4-3 and J is TRBJ1-1, with no clear D. V was cut by 0 bases and J by 1 base, with 6 bases left in between. The CDR3 extends over 14 amino acids. Germline lookup yields CDR1 LGHNA and CDR2 YSLEER. The CDR3 nucleotides read TGCGCCAGCAGCCAAGACATCAGGAACACTGAAGCTTTCTTT. This gives the protein CASSQDIRNTEAFF.

The gene calls are TRBV27 and TRBJ1-3; D possibly corresponds to TRBD1 (5 bases). CDR3 length: 14 residues. V was clipped by 3 bases and J by 2 bases, with 8 bases between them. Germline V CDR1 and CDR2: MNHEY, SMNVEV (reference sequence). This CDR3 is CASSFAGTGNTIYF. The CDR3 nucleotides are TGTGCCAGCAGTTTCGCAGGGACTGGAAACACCATATATTTT.

This sequence joins TRBV29-1 and TRBJ2-5, with a possible D match to TRBD1 (6 bases). Germline V CDR1 and CDR2: SQVTM, ANQGSEA. V was trimmed by 3 bases and J by 0 bases, leaving 8 bases between them. The CDR3 has 13 residues. The CDR3: CSVETGYQETQYF. As DNA, the CDR3 is TGCAGCGTTGAGACAGGTTACCAAGAGACCCAGTACTTC.

DNA of the CDR3: TGCGCCAGCAGTCGTCGACTAGCGGGACCAGATACGCAGTATTTT. Translated, it gives CASSRRLAGPDTQYF. The chain links TRBV5-1 to TRBJ2-3; TRBD2 matches at 11 bases. V lost 5 bases and J lost 4; bases outside the gene matches: 6. CDR1 and CDR2 from the germline V gene are SGHRS and YFSETQ. The CDR3 has 15 residues.

The rearrangement joins TRBV15 to TRBJ2-7; 12 nucleotides line up with TRBD2. From germline, CDR1 is LNHNV and CDR2 YYDKDF (reference sequence). Trimming at V came to 9 bases and at J to 12 bases, leaving 12 bases not matched to a gene. The CDR3 runs to 13 residues. CDR3 coding DNA: TGTGCCACGGGAACGACTAGCGGGAGAAACCCGTACTTC. This sequence encodes CATGTTSGRNPYF.

This chain joins TRBV9 and TRBJ2-7, with 7 bases matching TRBD2. J was trimmed by 7 bases and V by 0 bases; bases with no gene match: 10. This CDR3 contains 15 residues. Germline V lookup: CDR1 SGDLS, CDR2 YYNGEE. CDR3 nucleotide sequence: TGTGCCAGCAGCGTAGGTTTTGACGGAGCGGGGGAGCAGTACTTC. Amino acids: CASSVGFDGAGEQYF.

The V gene is TRBV27, the J gene TRBJ1-1; TRBD1 matches 12 bases. Germline loops: CDR1 MNHEY, CDR2 SMNVEV (reference sequence). Trimming removed 6 bases from V and 0 bases from J; junction bases left unmatched: 8. This CDR3 has 17 amino acids. The CDR3 DNA is TGTGCCAGCAGCCGGGACAGGGGGCGCGCCATGAACACTGAAGCTTTCTTT. Its translation: CASSRDRGRAMNTEAFF.

The chain uses TRBV7-9 and TRBJ2-1; TRBD1 matches 7 bases. Germline loops: CDR1 SEHNR, CDR2 FQNEAQ (reference sequence). The V gene end was trimmed by 5 bases and the J gene end by 4 bases; junction bases not matched to a gene: 8. The CDR3 runs 15 residues. The CDR3 reads CASSQRTGIYNEQFF. As DNA, the CDR3 is TGTGCCAGCAGCCAGAGGACAGGAATTTACAATGAGCAGTTCTTC.

The V call is TRBV18, the J call TRBJ1-1; a weak D match, TRBD1 (6 bases). Trimming took off 0 bases at V and 10 bases at J, with 15 bases between the two ends. Germline CDR1 and CDR2: KGHSH and LQKENI. This CDR3 has 14 residues. As DNA, the CDR3 is TGTGCCAGCTCACCACCCCGAGGCGAAGGGGGAGCTTTCTTT. Residues: CASSPPRGEGGAFF.

The rearrangement links TRBV4-2 to TRBJ2-1; 13 positions agree with TRBD2. V shed 3 bases and J 13 bases; nucleotides not matched to a gene: 9. Germline V CDR1 and CDR2: LGHNA, YNFKEQ. The CDR3 length is 15 residues. CDR3 region: CASSHPGTSGVAQFF. The CDR3 bases are TGTGCCAGCAGCCATCCCGGGACTAGCGGGGTTGCCCAGTTCTTC.

The chain uses TRBV5-6 and TRBJ1-3; 7 bases fit TRBD1. CDR3 size: 16 residues. V shed 5 bases, J shed 3 bases, and the junction held 11 bases outside the gene matches. Germline V gene lookup returns CDR1 SGHDT and CDR2 YYEEEE. The CDR3 loop reads CASSRRDSRIGNTIYF. CDR3 nucleotides: TGTGCCAGCAGTAGACGGGACAGTCGCATTGGAAACACCATATATTTT.

This clone was found a few times. The CDR3 is CASSSTGFEKLFF. The CDR3 DNA reads as TGTGCCAGCAGTTCCACGGGGTTCGAAAAACTGTTTTTT. The chain couples TRBV7-8 to TRBJ1-4; unclear D gene. V lost 6 bases and J lost 8, with 13 bases in between. Germline loops: CDR1 SGHVS, CDR2 FQNEAQ. The CDR3 extends over 13 amino acids. The whole variable domain, remainder taken from reference TRBV7-8 and TRBJ1-4, is GAGVSQSPRYKVAKRGQDVALRCDPISGHVSLFWYQQALGQGPEFLTYFQNEAQLDKSGLPSDRFFAERPEGSVSTLKIQRTQQEDSAVYLCASSSTGFEKLFFGSGTQLSVL.

The chain recombines TRBV4-3 with TRBJ2-7; no firm D call. The V gene lost 3 bases and the J gene lost 3 bases, with 18 bases spanning the gap. Per the germline V gene, CDR1 is LGHNA and CDR2 is YSLEER. The CDR3 has 16 residues. The CDR3 sequence is CASSQDPWSNGYEQYF. CDR3 nucleotides: TGCGCCAGCAGCCAGGATCCATGGAGCAACGGCTACGAGCAGTACTTC.

V usage is TRBV7-9 and J usage is TRBJ1-3; 8 bases map to TRBD1. The CDR3 is 16 amino acids. The germline CDR1 and CDR2 sequences are SEHNR and FQNEAQ (reference sequence). V was pared by 2 bases and J by 0 bases, with 3 bases of the junction left unmatched. CDR3 protein: CASSLRGQASGNTIYF. The CDR3 DNA reads as TGTGCCAGCAGCTTAAGGGGACAGGCCTCTGGAAACACCATATATTTT.

The chain employs TRBV4-1 and TRBJ1-1; D is ambiguous. The CDR3 spans 14 residues. Per germline, CDR1 MGHRA and CDR2 YSYEKL. V was trimmed by 3 bases and J by 4 bases, leaving 12 bases between them. CDR3 bases: TGCGCCAGCAGCCAGGGCGGGGTCAGCACTGAAGCTTTCTTT. Translated, it gives CASSQGGVSTEAFF.

The CDR3 protein is CASTTGRGTTEAFF. In DNA form, the CDR3 reads TGTGCCAGCACCACGGGGAGGGGAACCACTGAAGCTTTCTTT. V and J are TRBV28 and TRBJ1-1; weak D call: TRBD1 (5 bases). Trimming pared 7 bases from V and 4 bases from J, leaving 16 bases between. Germline V lookup: CDR1 MDHEN, CDR2 SYDVKM. CDR3 length equals 14 residues.

The chain carries TRBV11-2 and TRBJ1-3, with D maybe TRBD1 (5 bases). This CDR3 spans 14 amino acids. Germline V CDR1 and CDR2: SGHAT, FQNNGV. With 5 bases removed from V and 3 bases from J, the gap between germline ends came to 11 bases. The CDR3 nucleotides read TGTGCCAGCAGCCTAACAGGCTTTGGAAACACCATATATTTT. It is translated as CASSLTGFGNTIYF. Based on the CDR3 plus reference TRBV11-2 and TRBJ1-3, the full variable domain is EAGVAQSPRYKIIEKRQSVAFWCNPISGHATLYWYQQILGQGPKLLIQFQNNGVVDDSQLPKDRFSAERLKGVDSTLKIQPAKLEDSAVYLCASSLTGFGNTIYFGEGSWLTVV.

The chain combines TRBV5-1 with TRBJ1-2; D may be TRBD1 (5 bases). Trimming removed 0 bases at V and 3 bases at J, with 9 bases between. Germline V gene sequence: CDR1 SGHRS, CDR2 YFSETQ. CDR3 size: 14 residues. The CDR3 spells CASSLVPGDYGYTF. The CDR3 DNA is TGCGCCAGCAGCTTGGTTCCGGGGGACTATGGCTACACCTTC. The variable domain in full, completed from reference TRBV5-1 and TRBJ1-2, reads KAGVTQTPRYLIKTRGQQVTLSCSPISGHRSVSWYQQTPGQGLQFLFEYFSETQRNKGNFPGRFSGRQFSNSRSEMNVSTLELGDSALYLCASSLVPGDYGYTFGSGTRLTVV.